The entry below gives a single T cell receptor (beta chain) sequence along with its context. As yet, its antigen is unknown. The length of the CDR3 is 14 residues. The germline gives CDR1 GTSNPN, CDR2 SVGIG (reference sequence). The ends were cut back, 0 bases at V and 7 bases at J, with 13 bases in the middle. RNA transcripts yielded amplified TCR beta CDR3 regions. RT-PCR in the first round (using the HTBI primer set) targeted the TCR CDR3. TCRdb itself ran the multiplex PCR reads through MiXCR, one entry per CDR3 protein. The data contain about half a million distinct CDR3 sequences, just under 20% of them singletons. This entry comes from a study of T cells in Graves' hyperthyroidism and ophthalmopathy. Study-level findings and limits: Most expanded thyroid clonotypes above 0.001 recurred in blood.

Uncontrolled infections, other autoimmune diseases, pregnancy or lactation led to exclusion of patients. An approximately 9.8 ml volume of fresh peripheral blood provided the PBMCs. The V gene is TRBV30, the J gene TRBJ1-5; D possibly corresponds to TRBD1 (6 bases). The clonotype was recovered from a middle-aged man with Graves' ophthalmopathy. The sequenced sample was blood. The CDR3 DNA reads as TGTGCCTGGAGTGTACAAGGGGGGAAGCAGCCCCAGCATTTT. Translating gives CAWSVQGGKQPQHF.